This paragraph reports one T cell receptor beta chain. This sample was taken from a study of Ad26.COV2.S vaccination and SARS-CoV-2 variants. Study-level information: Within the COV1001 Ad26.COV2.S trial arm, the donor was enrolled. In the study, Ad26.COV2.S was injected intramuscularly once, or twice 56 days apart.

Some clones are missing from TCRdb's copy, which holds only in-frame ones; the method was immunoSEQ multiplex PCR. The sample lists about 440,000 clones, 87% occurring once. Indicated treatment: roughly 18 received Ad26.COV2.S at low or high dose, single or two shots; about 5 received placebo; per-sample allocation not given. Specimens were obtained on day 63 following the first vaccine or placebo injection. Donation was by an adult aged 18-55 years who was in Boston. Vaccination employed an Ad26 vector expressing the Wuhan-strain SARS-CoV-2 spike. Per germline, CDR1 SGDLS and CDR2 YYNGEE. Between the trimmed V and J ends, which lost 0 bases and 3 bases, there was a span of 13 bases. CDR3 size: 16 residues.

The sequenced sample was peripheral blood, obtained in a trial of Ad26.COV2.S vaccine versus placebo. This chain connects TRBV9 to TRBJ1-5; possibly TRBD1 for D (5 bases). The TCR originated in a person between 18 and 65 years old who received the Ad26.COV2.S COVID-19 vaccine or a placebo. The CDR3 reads CASSVGAGSANQPQHF. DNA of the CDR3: TGTGCCAGCAGCGTAGGCGCAGGGTCTGCCAATCAGCCCCAGCATTTT.